This T cell receptor beta chain came from a study of T cells in localized non-small cell lung cancer. Study conclusions and caveats: In adjacent lung appeared a median around 57 of the top 100 tumor clones. Because only a single region of the tumor was sequenced, heterogeneity remains possible. Peak T cell clonality was found in uninvolved adjacent lung, exceeding tumor.

This clone showed up just once. Antigen unknown. The germline CDR1 and CDR2 sequences are LNHDA and SQIVND (reference sequence). V lost 2 bases, J lost 4 bases, and 20 bases lay in between. The CDR3 runs 17 residues. Data came from immunoSEQ multiplex PCR; TCRdb stores just in-frame clones and leaves some out. The data show over 65,000 clones, approximately 84% seen once. The input for sequencing was peripheral blood, taken before any cancer treatment. This sequence was found in a female donor of 60 years or more with stage I lung adenocarcinoma. This chain connects TRBV19 to TRBJ1-1, with D unclear. CDR3 sequence (DNA): TGTGCCAGTAGTATATACGGTGCATATACTCGAGGCACTGAAGCTTTCTTT. It specifies CASSIYGAYTRGTEAFF.